This T cell receptor beta chain was recovered during a study of shared clonotypes between healthy human individuals. Study observations and caveats: Sampling included only blood; tissue repertoires likely differ. Estimated richness was generally greater in naive than memory subsets.

CD4+ cell separation produced CD45RA+ naive and CD45RA-negative memory subsets. Sequencing was performed with immunoSEQ multiplex PCR; in TCRdb, only in-frame clones are kept and a portion is missing. The sample shows 550,000 to 850,000 clones, 72% of them seen only once. CDR3 length: 15 amino acids. The germline gives CDR1 KGHSH, CDR2 LQKENI. The V end lost 5 bases, the J end lost 1 base, and 12 bases lay between the germline ends. Comments on this clone: Its specificity is not known.

This TCR derives from a woman aged 25 to 39 in good health. The chain recombines TRBV18 with TRBJ1-3; D not resolved. Sample: memory CD4+ T cells sorted from blood. Subset here: CD45RA-negative fraction. The CDR3 DNA reads TGTGCCAGCTCAAGTCGAACCCGGTCTGGAAACACCATATATTTT. Amino acid sequence: CASSSRTRSGNTIYF.